The subject of this entry is one T cell receptor (beta chain). The source of the sample is a study of blood T cell repertoires in COVID-19. Study in general: Some COVID-19 samples were acute and others convalescent; all came from the United States, Italy and Spain. PBMCs, B-cell-depleted T cells, or T cells were the source of the cDNA or gDNA that made up the material.

Data came from immunoSEQ multiplex PCR; TCRdb stores just in-frame clones and leaves some out. The sample yields some 110,000 clones, about 82% seen once. Per germline, CDR1 LGHDT and CDR2 YNNKEL (reference sequence). This CDR3 spans 12 amino acids. Deletions cut 2 bases from V and 6 bases from J, with 5 bases between. The gene calls are TRBV3-1 (or the pseudogene TRBV3-2) and TRBJ2-1; D not certain. The sequencing input was peripheral blood. This clonotype was obtained from a human donor in a cohort sampled during active COVID-19. The CDR3 region is CASSQSLNEQFF. CDR3 sequence (DNA): TGTGCCAGCAGCCAATCCCTCAATGAGCAGTTCTTC.